The clone carrying this T cell receptor beta chain was detected ten times or more. Antigen specificity is unknown. Via CD45RO/CCR7/CD25/CD127/CD95/CD27, cells of the CD4+ naive, central memory, regulatory and stem cell-like memory subsets were sorted. This record comes from a study of beta chain features in type 1 diabetes. Study observations and caveats: Healthy donors had naive, central memory and Treg TCRB repertoires that appeared less similar than those seen among patients.

V lost 6 bases, J lost 0 bases, and 6 bases lay in between. The CDR3 sequence is 12 residues long. Germline V gene sequence: CDR1 ENHRY, CDR2 SYGVKD. The study reverse transcribed the entire isolated RNA, so it sequenced expressed TCRB transcripts. This table comes from immunoSEQ multiplex PCR, and its TCRdb copy is limited to in-frame clones, with some not included. The table records some 150,000 clones, roughly 10% of them present only once. This sequence was found in a man aged 18 to 29 in good health. The chain recombines TRBV10-3 with TRBJ2-7; D is perhaps TRBD1 (5 bases). Material: central memory CD4+ T cells from blood. CDR3 sequence (DNA): TGTGCCATCAGGGACACCTCCTACGAGCAGTACTTC. This gives the protein CAIRDTSYEQYF.